The rows below give T cell receptor beta chains drawn from one sample of a study of cytomegalovirus exposure and HLA in healthy donors. Clones were sequenced by immunoSEQ multiplex PCR, and TCRdb holds only the in-frame ones, with some missing. The sample comprises 250,000 to 350,000 clones, approximately 90% of which are singletons, and 0.65% to 0.85% rests with the top ten. The sample taken for sequencing was PBMCs. Receptors originate from a woman under 30 in good health and CMV-seronegative. Each CDR3 is given with its conserved first and last residue. Fields, in order: D gene, clone size, V gene, CDR3 length, J gene, CDR3 protein, CDR3 DNA. A D gene is named only where the DNA matches it firmly. Not all rows give a size; the values are once, few, many and, for expanded clones, a class.

>TRBD1|-|TRBV25-1|18|TRBJ2-5
CASSNYPGQGSGQETQYF
TGTGCCAGCAGCAACTACCCGGGACAGGGATCGGGCCAAGAGACCCAGTACTTC
>TRBD1|-|TRBV11-2|14|TRBJ2-2
CASSPQGATGELFF
TGTGCCAGCAGCCCCCAGGGGGCGACCGGGGAGCTGTTTTTT
>TRBD2|-|TRBV25-1|17|TRBJ2-1
CASSESFGGRPGDEQFF
TGTGCCAGCAGTGAATCCTTCGGCGGGAGGCCGGGGGATGAGCAGTTCTTC
>TRBD1|-|TRBV29-1|16|TRBJ2-3
CSVPNLWDRGTDTQYF
TGCAGCGTTCCAAACTTGTGGGACAGAGGCACAGATACGCAGTATTTT
>-|-|TRBV6-1|13|TRBJ2-1
CASSGDFRSEQFF
TGTGCCAGCAGTGGGGACTTCCGCAGTGAGCAGTTCTTC
>-|few|TRBV25-1|13|TRBJ1-5
CASSGQGNQPQHF
TGTGCCAGCAGTGGACAGGGCAATCAGCCCCAGCATTTT
>-|-|TRBV28|15|TRBJ1-2
CASSLNPSFSMGYTF
TGTGCCAGCAGTTTAAACCCGTCGTTCTCTATGGGCTACACCTTC
>-|-|TRBV10-3|13|TRBJ1-5
CAISPIEDQPQHF
TGTGCCATCAGCCCCATCGAGGATCAGCCCCAGCATTTT
>-|-|TRBV5-6|15|TRBJ2-3
CASTSLQGLGDTQYF
TGTGCCAGCACCTCCCTGCAGGGGCTGGGAGATACGCAGTATTTT
>-|-|TRBV7-9|14|TRBJ1-4
CASSLGGQVEKLFF
TGTGCCAGCAGCTTAGGCGGGCAGGTGGAAAAACTGTTTTTT
>TRBD1|-|TRBV11-1|17|TRBJ2-5
CAHPRGKGQGRKETQYF
TGTGCCCATCCCCGGGGTAAGGGACAGGGACGAAAAGAGACCCAGTACTTC
>-|-|TRBV7-2|13|TRBJ1-2
CASSLVQANGYTF
TGTGCCAGCAGCTTAGTACAGGCCAATGGCTACACCTTC
>TRBD1|-|TRBV5-1|15|TRBJ2-7
CASSPRQGGPYEQYF
TGCGCCAGCAGCCCCAGACAGGGGGGTCCCTACGAGCAGTACTTC
>-|-|TRBV4-1|15|TRBJ2-7
CASSPISGATYEQYF
TGCGCCAGCAGCCCCATTAGCGGTGCCACCTACGAGCAGTACTTC
>-|-|TRBV5-4|14|TRBJ2-7
CASSRDGSPFEQYF
TGTGCCAGCTCGCGGGACGGATCGCCCTTCGAGCAGTACTTC
>TRBD2|-|TRBV2|14|TRBJ2-1
CASSLAGLHNEQFF
TGTGCCAGCAGTCTGGCGGGACTACACAATGAGCAGTTCTTC
>TRBD2|-|TRBV6-6|14|TRBJ2-7
CATESNSGRVEQYF
TGTGCCACTGAATCTAATAGCGGGAGAGTGGAGCAGTACTTC
>TRBD2|-|TRBV7-7|15|TRBJ2-1
CASSQLAGGYNEQFF
TGTGCCAGCAGCCAACTAGCGGGAGGGTACAATGAGCAGTTCTTC
>-|-|TRBV5-6|15|TRBJ2-1
CASSSTGSSYNEQFF
TGTGCCAGCAGCTCCACAGGGAGCTCCTACAATGAGCAGTTCTTC
>TRBD2|few|TRBV4-2|18|TRBJ2-1
CASSQIPRLAGDANEQFF
TGTGCCAGCAGCCAAATCCCCCGACTAGCGGGAGACGCCAATGAGCAGTTCTTC
>TRBD2|many|TRBV9|16|TRBJ2-3
CASSEGQREYTDTQYF
TGTGCCAGCAGCGAGGGGCAGCGGGAGTACACAGATACGCAGTATTTT
>TRBD1|-|TRBV6-6|16|TRBJ1-1
CASRYRDRGIRVEAFF
TGTGCCAGCAGATACCGGGACAGGGGAATTCGTGTTGAAGCTTTCTTT
>-|-|TRBV7-3|12|TRBJ2-2
CASNAAGGELFF
TGTGCCAGCAATGCCGCAGGAGGGGAGCTGTTTTTT
>-|-|TRBV5-5|14|TRBJ1-2
CASSKDQGSYGYTF
TGTGCCAGCAGCAAAGATCAGGGGAGCTATGGCTACACCTTC
>TRBD2|-|TRBV28|15|TRBJ2-1
CASSPGGGTYNEQFF
TGTGCCAGCTCTCCGGGGGGAGGGACTTACAATGAGCAGTTCTTC
>TRBD1|-|TRBV27|14|TRBJ1-6
CASSSGQGRSPLHF
TGTGCCAGCAGTTCAGGACAGGGAAGGTCACCCCTCCACTTT
>-|-|TRBV10-3|14|TRBJ1-1
CAISGRETNTEAFF
TGTGCCATCAGTGGCAGGGAAACGAACACTGAAGCTTTCTTT
>-|-|TRBV28|15|TRBJ2-5
CASSFYELAGETQYF
TGTGCCAGCAGTTTCTATGAACTAGCAGGAGAGACCCAGTACTTC
>-|-|TRBV19|15|TRBJ1-5
CASTLSLTGNQPQHF
TGTGCCAGTACCCTATCTCTCACAGGGAATCAGCCCCAGCATTTT
>-|-|TRBV7-8|15|TRBJ2-7
CASSLAGVDSYEQYF
TGTGCCAGCAGCTTAGCGGGAGTCGACTCCTACGAGCAGTACTTC
>-|-|TRBV10-3|16|TRBJ1-2
CAISDLSSGEAYGYTF
TGTGCCATCAGTGATTTATCATCTGGGGAGGCCTATGGCTACACCTTC
>-|few|TRBV5-1|13|TRBJ2-7
CASSLEQGNEQYF
TGCGCCAGCAGCTTGGAACAGGGTAACGAGCAGTACTTC
>TRBD1|-|TRBV2|15|TRBJ2-2
CASTRDRANTGELFF
TGTGCCAGCACTAGGGACAGAGCGAACACCGGGGAGCTGTTTTTT
>-|few|TRBV27|14|TRBJ2-7
CASTGGGPEYEQYF
TGTGCCAGCACGGGCGGGGGCCCAGAATACGAGCAGTACTTC
>TRBD2|few|TRBV29-1|13|TRBJ2-1
CSAGTSGYNEQFF
TGCAGCGCCGGGACTAGCGGTTACAATGAGCAGTTCTTC
>TRBD1|-|TRBV9|15|TRBJ2-2
CASSARQGETGELFF
TGTGCCAGCAGCGCGCGACAGGGGGAGACCGGGGAGCTGTTTTTT
>TRBD2|-|TRBV2|14|TRBJ2-1
CASGRLAGLNEQFF
TGTGCCAGCGGGAGGCTAGCGGGATTAAATGAGCAGTTCTTC
>TRBD2|-|TRBV5-6|16|TRBJ2-1
CASSLALAGLYNEQFF
TGTGCCAGCAGCTTGGCCCTAGCGGGACTTTACAATGAGCAGTTCTTC
>-|-|TRBV14|14|TRBJ2-7
CASSRLAGTYEQYF
TGTGCCAGCAGCCGCCTGGCGGGGACCTACGAGCAGTACTTC
>-|-|TRBV21-1|18|TRBJ1-1
CASSKVKGRAFGDTEAFF
TGTGCCAGCAGCAAAGTTAAAGGGAGGGCTTTCGGGGACACTGAAGCTTTCTTT
>-|-|TRBV2|13|TRBJ2-2
CASSGLGSGELFF
TGTGCCAGCAGTGGTTTGGGCTCCGGGGAGCTGTTTTTT
>-|few|TRBV5-4|12|TRBJ2-2
CASSSDTGELFF
TGTGCCAGCAGCTCGGACACCGGGGAGCTGTTTTTT
>TRBD1|-|TRBV7-2|15|TRBJ2-3
CASSPKRQGADTQYF
TGTGCCAGCAGCCCAAAGAGGCAGGGGGCGGATACGCAGTATTTT
>TRBD2|once|TRBV7-2|14|TRBJ2-2
CASWSGIGTGELFF
TGTGCCAGCTGGAGCGGGATCGGCACCGGGGAGCTGTTTTTT
>-|-|TRBV4-1|15|TRBJ2-7
CASSSRAGEADEQYF
TGCGCCAGCAGCTCTCGCGCCGGCGAGGCCGACGAGCAGTACTTC
>TRBD2|-|TRBV9|17|TRBJ2-5
CASSVGTSGRWGETQYF
TGTGCCAGCAGCGTTGGGACTAGCGGGAGGTGGGGAGAGACCCAGTACTTC
>-|once|TRBV20-1|11|TRBJ2-5
CSAAVQETQYF
TGCAGTGCCGCGGTCCAAGAGACCCAGTACTTC
>-|-|TRBV9|13|TRBJ2-1
CASSVDRNNEQFF
TGTGCCAGCAGCGTAGACAGGAATAATGAGCAGTTCTTC
>-|few|TRBV29-1|12|TRBJ1-2
CSGNNRVGGYTF
TGCAGCGGGAACAACCGGGTGGGTGGCTACACCTTC
>-|-|TRBV7-2|16|TRBJ2-7
CASSLDSSANSYEQYF
TGTGCCAGCAGCTTGGATTCTAGCGCGAACTCCTACGAGCAGTACTTC
>-|-|TRBV19|14|TRBJ1-2
CASSIVQGTIGYTF
TGTGCCAGTAGTATAGTCCAGGGGACGATCGGCTACACCTTC
>TRBD1|few|TRBV19|15|TRBJ1-2
CASSLPDRGLYGYTF
TGTGCCAGTAGCCTTCCGGACAGGGGGCTCTATGGCTACACCTTC
>-|-|TRBV19|16|TRBJ2-1
CASISSTGLAYNEQFF
TGTGCCAGTATTTCGTCGACGGGGTTAGCCTACAATGAGCAGTTCTTC
>TRBD2|-|TRBV4-2|19|TRBJ2-1
CASSQAVLAGGSSYNEQFF
TGTGCCAGCAGCCAAGCGGTCCTAGCGGGAGGGAGCTCCTACAATGAGCAGTTCTTC